This is a list of T cell receptor beta chains from one sample in a study of T cell responses to AZD1222 COVID-19 vaccine. Profiling relied on immunoSEQ multiplex PCR, and the TCRdb table lists in-frame clones only, not all of them. The sample contains about 100,000 clones, about 82% of which appear only once. The source was peripheral blood, collected on day 0 of AZD1222 vaccination. These receptor sequences come from an adult in good health. Both conserved end residues are part of each CDR3. The D gene is left open where the match is weak. Some rows have no size entry. The others give once, few or many, or a class for an expanded clone.

TRBD2	TRBV4-1	-	TRBJ2-5	TGCGCCAGCAGCCAATCCACTAGCGGATGGGGAGAGACCCAGTACTTC	CASSQSTSGWGETQYF
-	TRBV24-1	few	TRBJ1-3	TGTGCCACCAGTGACGGACAAATTGGATCTGGAAACACCATATATTTT	CATSDGQIGSGNTIYF
-	TRBV6-5	-	TRBJ1-1	TGTGCCAGCAGTTACTTACAGAGTAACACTGAAGCTTTCTTT	CASSYLQSNTEAFF
TRBD2	TRBV6-5	-	TRBJ2-5	TGTGCCAGCAAACTAGCGGGGGGCCAAGAGACCCAGTACTTC	CASKLAGGQETQYF
-	TRBV5-1	-	TRBJ2-5	TGCGCCAGCAGCCCGGGACAATACCAAGAGACCCAGTACTTC	CASSPGQYQETQYF
-	TRBV11-2	-	TRBJ1-2	TGTGCCAGCAGCTTAGAACAGGGACCTTATGGCTACACCTTC	CASSLEQGPYGYTF
-	TRBV5-1	-	TRBJ2-3	TGCGCCAGCAGCCGGGCCACCGGGACAGATACGCAGTATTTT	CASSRATGTDTQYF
-	TRBV6-5	-	TRBJ1-2	TGTGCCAGCAGTTACGAGATAAGCAGGGGCTACACCTTC	CASSYEISRGYTF
-	TRBV18	-	TRBJ2-7	TGTGCCAGCTCACCACCTGGAAGGGGACGAGGGTACGAGCAGTACTTC	CASSPPGRGRGYEQYF
TRBD1	TRBV7-6	-	TRBJ2-7	TGTGCCAGCAGCATAACAGGGGGCGGATTCTACGAGCAGTACTTC	CASSITGGGFYEQYF
TRBD1	TRBV6-5	few	TRBJ1-5	TGTGCCAGCAGCGAGGGGGCCCGGAGTCAGCCCCAGCATTTT	CASSEGARSQPQHF
-	TRBV6-5	-	TRBJ2-1	TGTGCCTGCCAGAAAAGCTCCTACAATGAGCAGTTCTTC	CACQKSSYNEQFF
-	TRBV7-9	-	TRBJ1-1	TGTGCCAGTAGGCAGGAGGTCGCTGAAGCTTTCTTT	CASRQEVAEAFF
TRBD2	TRBV9	-	TRBJ2-7	TGTGCCAGCAGCGGCCCCGGGACTAGCGGGGGGTTGAGCTCCTACGAGCAGTACTTC	CASSGPGTSGGLSSYEQYF
TRBD1	TRBV3-1/TRBV3-2	-	TRBJ1-4	TGTGCCAGCAGTGACGGGACAGGGGCTGAAAAACTGTTTTTT	CASSDGTGAEKLFF
-	TRBV6-1	-	TRBJ1-2	TGTGCCAGCAGTGCAGCCGCACCGGGGGGGGGCGCCCACTACACCTTC	CASSAAAPGGGAHYTF
-	TRBV7-8	once	TRBJ1-2	TGTGCCAGCAGCTTAGGCGGGGTACACTATGGCTACACCTTC	CASSLGGVHYGYTF
-	TRBV5-6	-	TRBJ2-2	TGTGCCAGCAGCTTGGGGGCTTTTCCAGGGAGGTGGAACACCGGGGAGCTGTTTTTT	CASSLGAFPGRWNTGELFF
TRBD2	TRBV18	-	TRBJ2-1	TGTGCCAGCTCACCACCCTCACAGGCGGGGGGCGGGAATGAGCAGTTCTTC	CASSPPSQAGGGNEQFF
-	TRBV7-6	-	TRBJ2-1	TGTGCCAGCAGCTTAGCAGGCCTTCAGAGCTCCTACAATGAGCAGTTCTTC	CASSLAGLQSSYNEQFF
-	TRBV18	-	TRBJ1-2	TGTGCCAGCTCGGACGGTAGTAACTATGGCTACACCTTC	CASSDGSNYGYTF
TRBD1	TRBV5-4	-	TRBJ2-5	TGTGCCAGCAGCCAGGGACAGTTCCAAGAGACCCAGTACTTC	CASSQGQFQETQYF
TRBD2	TRBV7-2	-	TRBJ2-2	TGTGCCAGCAGCCAAGCGGGGGGGCGGACCGGGGAGCTGTTTTTT	CASSQAGGRTGELFF
-	TRBV28	once	TRBJ2-2	TGTGCCAGCAGAACTCTGGGTGTTTCTTCCACCGGGGAGCTGTTTTTT	CASRTLGVSSTGELFF
-	TRBV7-2	few	TRBJ2-7	TGTGCCAGCAGCCTACGATGGGGTAGCTCCTACGAGCAGTACTTC	CASSLRWGSSYEQYF
-	TRBV7-2	-	TRBJ1-5	TGTGCCAGCAGCTTCGCCGGCGAAAATCAGCCCCAGCATTTT	CASSFAGENQPQHF
TRBD1	TRBV20-1	-	TRBJ1-1	TGCAGTGCTAGTAAGGGGACAGTGAACACTGAAGCTTTCTTT	CSASKGTVNTEAFF
-	TRBV30	-	TRBJ1-1	TGTGCCTGGAGTGAGGGCAACACTGAAGCTTTCTTT	CAWSEGNTEAFF
TRBD2	TRBV5-1	once	TRBJ2-1	TGCGCCAGCAGCCCGCGAGCTAGCGGCGAATCCTACAATGAGCAGTTCTTC	CASSPRASGESYNEQFF
-	TRBV7-9	-	TRBJ2-6	TGTGCCAGCAGCTTATGGGGGTCTGGGGCCAACGTCCTGACTTTC	CASSLWGSGANVLTF
TRBD1	TRBV27	-	TRBJ2-1	TGTGCCAGCAGTTTACGCACGGACAGGGGCATCGATGAGCAGTTCTTC	CASSLRTDRGIDEQFF
-	TRBV11-3	-	TRBJ2-3	TGTGCCAGCAGCTTAGGAGGGTCCACAGATACGCAGTATTTT	CASSLGGSTDTQYF
-	TRBV5-1	-	TRBJ2-1	TGCGCCAGCGGGTCCGGTTACACCTACAATGAGCAGTTCTTC	CASGSGYTYNEQFF
-	TRBV5-1	few	TRBJ2-5	TGCGCCAGCAGCGGGGGGACATCGCGACGGGAGACCCAGTACTTC	CASSGGTSRRETQYF
-	TRBV5-4	-	TRBJ2-5	TGTGCCAGCAGCCCCGGTCTGGGGAAAGAGACCCAGTACTTC	CASSPGLGKETQYF
-	TRBV12-5	-	TRBJ1-1	TGTGCTAGTGGCTCCGGGTGGACTGAAGCTTTCTTT	CASGSGWTEAFF
-	TRBV6-5	-	TRBJ1-1	TGTGCCAGCAGGGTATCCGGGCCAGAGACTGAAGCTTTCTTT	CASRVSGPETEAFF
-	TRBV7-2	few	TRBJ1-2	TGTGCCAGCAAGGACGGGGGGGCTCTTGGCTACACCTTC	CASKDGGALGYTF
-	TRBV28	-	TRBJ2-2	TGTGCCAGCAGTTTCGGCGGGCCCCGGGACGGGGAGCTGTTTTTT	CASSFGGPRDGELFF
TRBD2	TRBV28	-	TRBJ2-5	TGTGCCAGCAGTTTATCTAGCGGGGGTTCCGAGACCCAGTACTTC	CASSLSSGGSETQYF
TRBD1	TRBV9	-	TRBJ2-1	TGTGCCAGCAGCGTCGCGGGACAGGAGTATGAGCAGTTCTTC	CASSVAGQEYEQFF
-	TRBV7-8	-	TRBJ1-4	TGTGCCAGCAGCTTATGGGGGGGTAATGAAAAACTGTTTTTT	CASSLWGGNEKLFF
-	TRBV7-8	-	TRBJ1-1	TGTGCCAGCAGCTTGACTGGGAACACTGAAGCTTTCTTT	CASSLTGNTEAFF
-	TRBV7-2	-	TRBJ2-5	TGTGCCAGCAGCTTGAGGGGCAGGGCCCAAGAGACCCAGTACTTC	CASSLRGRAQETQYF
-	TRBV11-3	-	TRBJ1-1	TGTGCCAGCAGCTTTGGAGTGGGCGGCAACACTGAAGCTTTCTTT	CASSFGVGGNTEAFF
-	TRBV28	once	TRBJ1-4	TGTGCCAGCAGAATCGTTAATGAAAAACTGTTTTTT	CASRIVNEKLFF
TRBD1	TRBV15	once	TRBJ2-5	TGTGCCACCGGCCGGGACAGGGGTCAAGAGACCCAGTACTTC	CATGRDRGQETQYF
-	TRBV5-4	-	TRBJ2-1	TGTGCCAGCAGCTTGGGGGTCCGGGGTGGGAATGAGCAGTTCTTC	CASSLGVRGGNEQFF